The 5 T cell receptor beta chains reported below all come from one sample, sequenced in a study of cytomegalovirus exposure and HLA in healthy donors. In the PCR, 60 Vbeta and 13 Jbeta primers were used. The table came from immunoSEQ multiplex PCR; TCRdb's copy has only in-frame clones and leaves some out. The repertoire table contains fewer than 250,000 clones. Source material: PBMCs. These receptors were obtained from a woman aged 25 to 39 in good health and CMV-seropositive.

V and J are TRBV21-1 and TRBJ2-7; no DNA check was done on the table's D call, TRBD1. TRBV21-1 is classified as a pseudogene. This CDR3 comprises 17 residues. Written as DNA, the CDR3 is TGTGCCAGCAGCAACCCTAACAGGGGGTCGTCAATGTACGAGCAGTACTTC. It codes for CASSNPNRGSSMYEQYF.

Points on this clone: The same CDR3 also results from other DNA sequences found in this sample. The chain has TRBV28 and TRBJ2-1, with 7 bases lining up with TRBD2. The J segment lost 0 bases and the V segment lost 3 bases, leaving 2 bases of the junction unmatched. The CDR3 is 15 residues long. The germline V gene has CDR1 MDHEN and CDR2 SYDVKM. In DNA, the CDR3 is TGTGCCAGCAGTTTGGGCGGGAGCTCCTACAATGAGCAGTTCTTC. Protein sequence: CASSLGGSSYNEQFF.

CDR3 coding DNA: TGTGCCAGCAGTCAATATATCCGGACAGTTCATGGCTACACCTTC. Translation gives CASSQYIRTVHGYTF. The J gene is TRBJ1-2, the V gene TRBV7-2, with D maybe TRBD1 (6 bases). The germline V gene encodes CDR1 SGHTA and CDR2 FQGNSA. Trimming removed 6 bases from V and 6 bases from J, with 20 bases in between. The length of the CDR3 is 15 residues.

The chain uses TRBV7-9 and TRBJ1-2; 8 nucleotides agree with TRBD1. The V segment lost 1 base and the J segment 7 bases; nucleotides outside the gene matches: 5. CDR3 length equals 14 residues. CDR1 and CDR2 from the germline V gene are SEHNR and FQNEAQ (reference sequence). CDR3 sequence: CASSLGTGRGGYTF. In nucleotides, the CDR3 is TGTGCCAGCAGCTTAGGGACAGGGCGGGGTGGCTACACCTTC. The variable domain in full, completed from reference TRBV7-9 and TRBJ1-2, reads DTGVSQNPRHKITKRGQNVTFRCDPISEHNRLYWYRQTLGQGPEFLTYFQNEAQLEKSRLLSDRFSAERPKGSFSTLEIQRTEQGDSAMYLCASSLGTGRGGYTFGSGTRLTVV.

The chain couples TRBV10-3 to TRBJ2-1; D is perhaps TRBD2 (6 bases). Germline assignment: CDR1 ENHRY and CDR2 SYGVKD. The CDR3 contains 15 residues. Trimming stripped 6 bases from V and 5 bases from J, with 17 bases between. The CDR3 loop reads CAIRGTSSEDNEQFF. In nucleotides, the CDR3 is TGTGCCATCAGGGGGACTTCCTCGGAAGACAATGAGCAGTTCTTC.